Detailed here is one TCR beta chain. How the authors handled the data: Researchers report that nucleated cell counts were estimated from reference gene primer amplification. Some clones are missing from TCRdb's copy, which holds only in-frame ones; the method was immunoSEQ multiplex PCR. The D gene and trimming were derived from the DNA, and the V and J assignments and clone size from that table. Of approximately 330,000 clones in the sample, approximately 90% are singletons; the top ten hold around 8.9%. A Seattle source enrolled patients during active infection and followed them longitudinally. The data stem from a study of blood T cell repertoires in COVID-19. Study summary: Acute-phase and convalescent COVID-19 samples originated in the United States, Italy and Spain.

The sequence came from a man aged 25-40 years with COVID-19, enrolled during active disease. What was sequenced was peripheral blood.

CDR3 coding DNA: TGTGCCAGCAGTAAGGGTCGGTTCGGCGGGGAAAAACTGTTTTTT. Amino acid sequence: CASSKGRFGGEKLFF. This chain connects TRBV6-2 or TRBV6-3 to TRBJ1-4, with D unresolved. Trimming removed 5 bases at V and 8 bases at J, with 18 bases between. Germline V gene lookup returns CDR1 MNHEY and CDR2 SVGEGT. The CDR3 runs 15 residues.